This is a list of T cell receptor beta chains from one sample in a study of T cell responses to AZD1222 COVID-19 vaccine. Only in-frame clones appear in the TCRdb table, and some are missing; sequencing was by immunoSEQ multiplex PCR. The table shows approximately 120,000 clones, with around 85% occurring only once. Sequenced here: peripheral blood, sampled 28 days after the second AZD1222 dose. The receptors here all came from an adult who received the AZD1222 COVID-19 vaccine. CDR3s include the opening cysteine and the closing phenylalanine or tryptophan. Fields, in order: D gene, V gene, J gene, CDR3 length, clone size, CDR3 DNA, CDR3 protein. A D gene is named only where the DNA matches it firmly. Expanded clones get a size class; other rows say once, few or many, or leave the size out.

D: .
V: TRBV28
J: TRBJ1-2
length: 14
size: .
DNA: TGTGCCAGCAGTTCGCCGGGGGCTGTGGGAGGCTACACCTTC
CDR3: CASSSPGAVGGYTF

D: .
V: TRBV6-1
J: TRBJ1-5
length: 16
size: .
DNA: TGTGCCAGCAGTGACAGTTTGGGGAATCGCAATCAGCCCCAGCATTTT
CDR3: CASSDSLGNRNQPQHF

D: .
V: TRBV6-5
J: TRBJ1-5
length: 15
size: .
DNA: TGTGCCAGCAGTTACTCGTTTTCGGCTTGGCAGCCCCAGCATTTT
CDR3: CASSYSFSAWQPQHF

D: .
V: TRBV28
J: TRBJ1-1
length: 15
size: .
DNA: TGTGCCAGCAGTTTACCCGCACAGGGGAACACTGAAGCTTTCTTT
CDR3: CASSLPAQGNTEAFF

D: .
V: TRBV10-3
J: TRBJ1-5
length: 14
size: .
DNA: TGTGCCATCAGTGAGGAGGACAAGGACCAGCCCCAGCATTTT
CDR3: CAISEEDKDQPQHF

D: TRBD1
V: TRBV2
J: TRBJ1-2
length: 13
size: .
DNA: TGTGCCAGCAACGGACAGGGCCTCTATGGCTACACCTTC
CDR3: CASNGQGLYGYTF

D: .
V: TRBV4-1
J: TRBJ1-3
length: 19
size: once
DNA: TGCGCCAGCAGCCAAGATCTAGTTGAGGGGCGCTGGGATGGAAACACCATATATTTT
CDR3: CASSQDLVEGRWDGNTIYF

D: .
V: TRBV11-2
J: TRBJ1-5
length: 13
size: .
DNA: TGTGCCAGCAGCTCTTCAGACGAGCAGCCCCAGCATTTT
CDR3: CASSSSDEQPQHF

D: TRBD1
V: TRBV7-9
J: TRBJ1-2
length: 16
size: .
DNA: TGTGCCAGCAGCGAGACAGGGGACTACTCTAACTATGGCTACACCTTC
CDR3: CASSETGDYSNYGYTF

D: .
V: TRBV7-9
J: TRBJ1-4
length: 14
size: .
DNA: TGTGCCAGCAGCCCCGACAGGATTAATGAAAAACTGTTTTTT
CDR3: CASSPDRINEKLFF

D: .
V: TRBV7-7
J: TRBJ2-3
length: 14
size: .
DNA: TGTGCCAGCAGCTTATCGGTGTCGGGTGATACGCAGTATTTT
CDR3: CASSLSVSGDTQYF

D: .
V: TRBV7-9
J: TRBJ2-2
length: 13
size: .
DNA: TGTGCCAGCCGCAGGGCCGTGGCCGGGGAGCTGTTTTTT
CDR3: CASRRAVAGELFF

D: .
V: TRBV23-1
J: TRBJ1-1
length: 15
size: .
DNA: TGCGCCAGCAGTCAATCGTGGAGGCGTGACACTGAAGCTTTCTTT
CDR3: CASSQSWRRDTEAFF

D: .
V: TRBV5-4
J: TRBJ1-1
length: 16
size: .
DNA: TGTGCCAGCAGCTTGGACAGGGTGCTCTCGAACACTGAAGCTTTCTTT
CDR3: CASSLDRVLSNTEAFF

D: .
V: TRBV6-5
J: TRBJ1-2
length: 13
size: .
DNA: TGTGCCAGCAGTTACAGGGGCTTCTATGGCTACACCTTC
CDR3: CASSYRGFYGYTF

D: .
V: TRBV29-1
J: TRBJ1-4
length: 13
size: .
DNA: TGCAGCGTTGGAGGGCAGGGTAAAGAAAAACTGTTTTTT
CDR3: CSVGGQGKEKLFF

D: TRBD1
V: TRBV7-2
J: TRBJ2-5
length: 15
size: .
DNA: TGTGCCAGCAGCTTTGACAGGACAGGACAAGAGACCCAGTACTTC
CDR3: CASSFDRTGQETQYF

D: .
V: TRBV11-2
J: TRBJ1-5
length: 14
size: .
DNA: TGTGCCAGCAGCTTAATTGACAGCAATCAGCCCCAGCATTTT
CDR3: CASSLIDSNQPQHF

D: .
V: TRBV12-3/TRBV12-4
J: TRBJ1-2
length: 12
size: .
DNA: TGTGCCAGCAGTTTAAGTAACTATGGCTACACCTTC
CDR3: CASSLSNYGYTF

D: .
V: TRBV7-2
J: TRBJ2-7
length: 13
size: .
DNA: TGTGCCAGCAGCTTAGGGGGCCGATACGAGCAGTACTTC
CDR3: CASSLGGRYEQYF

D: TRBD2
V: TRBV3-1/TRBV3-2
J: TRBJ2-5
length: 18
size: .
DNA: TGTGCCAGCAGCCCAGGGACCGGGACTAGCGGGGGAACGGGGACCCAGTACTTC
CDR3: CASSPGTGTSGGTGTQYF

D: .
V: TRBV12-3/TRBV12-4
J: TRBJ1-6
length: 13
size: .
DNA: TGTGCCAGCAGCGCAGTGAATAATTCACCCCTCCACTTT
CDR3: CASSAVNNSPLHF

D: TRBD2
V: TRBV18
J: TRBJ2-1
length: 15
size: .
DNA: TGTGCCAGCTCACGACTAGCGGGGGGGCCAGATGAGCAGTTCTTC
CDR3: CASSRLAGGPDEQFF

D: TRBD1
V: TRBV6-5
J: TRBJ2-2
length: 15
size: .
DNA: TGTGCCACCCTCCCGACAGGGCCGAACACCGGGGAGCTGTTTTTT
CDR3: CATLPTGPNTGELFF

D: .
V: TRBV3-1/TRBV3-2
J: TRBJ1-1
length: 17
size: .
DNA: TGTGCCAGCAGCCAAGATGGGGGGTCCAGCGCCCATCTGGCGGCTTTCTTT
CDR3: CASSQDGGSSAHLAAFF

D: .
V: TRBV10-3
J: TRBJ1-4
length: 13
size: few
DNA: TGTGCCTCGAGGGGGTTGTCTAATGAAAAACTGTTTTTT
CDR3: CASRGLSNEKLFF

D: .
V: TRBV10-3
J: TRBJ1-5
length: 17
size: .
DNA: TGTGCCATCAGTGACGAAAGGGGGGGGTACGGCAATCAGCCCCAGCATTTT
CDR3: CAISDERGGYGNQPQHF

D: .
V: TRBV27
J: TRBJ1-2
length: 14
size: .
DNA: TGTGCCAGCAGTCGGGGGGGGCAGTCCTATGGCTACACCTTC
CDR3: CASSRGGQSYGYTF

D: TRBD1
V: TRBV7-2
J: TRBJ1-2
length: 14
size: few
DNA: TGTGCCAGCAGCTCGTACAGGGGGCGGTATGGCTACACCTTC
CDR3: CASSSYRGRYGYTF

D: .
V: TRBV6-5
J: TRBJ1-2
length: 13
size: .
DNA: TGTGCCAGCAGCCGCGGGACGGACGTAGGCTACACCTTC
CDR3: CASSRGTDVGYTF

D: .
V: TRBV2
J: TRBJ2-5
length: 11
size: .
DNA: TGTGCCAGCCTGTCTGTAGAGACCCAGTACTTC
CDR3: CASLSVETQYF

D: .
V: TRBV5-6
J: TRBJ1-1
length: 14
size: .
DNA: TGTGCCAGCAGCTCCGTCCAGGGTAGTACTGAAGCTTTCTTT
CDR3: CASSSVQGSTEAFF

D: .
V: TRBV19
J: TRBJ2-1
length: 16
size: once
DNA: TGTGCCAGTAGTGGGTGGGGCGCGATCTCCTACAATGAGCAGTTCTTC
CDR3: CASSGWGAISYNEQFF

D: .
V: TRBV11-2
J: TRBJ1-4
length: 16
size: .
DNA: TGTGCCAGCAGCTTCGCCTTTCGGGGGGCGGGAGAAAAACTGTTTTTT
CDR3: CASSFAFRGAGEKLFF

D: TRBD1
V: TRBV29-1
J: TRBJ1-1
length: 14
size: .
DNA: TGCAGCGCACTAGGGGGCAATGGGGACACTGAAGCTTTCTTT
CDR3: CSALGGNGDTEAFF

D: .
V: TRBV18
J: TRBJ2-7
length: 17
size: .
DNA: TGTGCCAGCTCACCGATAAAGGTGGCAGGGGCGTCCTACGAGCAGTACTTC
CDR3: CASSPIKVAGASYEQYF

D: TRBD2
V: TRBV24-1
J: TRBJ2-1
length: 17
size: .
DNA: TGTGCCACCAGTGATTTGACTAGCGGGGGTTCCTACAATGAGCAGTTCTTC
CDR3: CATSDLTSGGSYNEQFF

D: .
V: TRBV30
J: TRBJ1-5
length: 16
size: .
DNA: TGTGCCTGGAGTGTACGAGGGGCGGGGGACAATCAGCCCCAGCATTTT
CDR3: CAWSVRGAGDNQPQHF

D: .
V: TRBV6-5
J: TRBJ1-5
length: 16
size: .
DNA: TGTGCCAGCAGTTACCCTCAACAGGGTAGCAATCAGCCCCAGCATTTT
CDR3: CASSYPQQGSNQPQHF

D: TRBD1
V: TRBV6-4
J: TRBJ1-1
length: 14
size: .
DNA: TGTGCCAGCAGTGGGACAGGGGTGGACACTGAAGCTTTCTTT
CDR3: CASSGTGVDTEAFF

D: TRBD1
V: TRBV14
J: TRBJ1-6
length: 20
size: .
DNA: TGTGCCAGCAGCGACAGGCGACAGGGCGGGGTCGGGCGTGCGGATTCACCCCTCCACTTT
CDR3: CASSDRRQGGVGRADSPLHF

D: TRBD2
V: TRBV7-2
J: TRBJ2-3
length: 16
size: .
DNA: TGTGCCAGCAGCCCGGGACTAGCGGGAGGGGGAGATACGCAGTATTTT
CDR3: CASSPGLAGGGDTQYF

D: .
V: TRBV6-1
J: TRBJ2-3
length: 17
size: .
DNA: TGTGCCAGCAGTGAAGGAGCTCTCGGCTGGGGCACAGATACGCAGTATTTT
CDR3: CASSEGALGWGTDTQYF

D: .
V: TRBV3-1/TRBV3-2
J: TRBJ2-7
length: 14
size: .
DNA: TGTGCCAGCAGCCAAGATGCCCGCTCCTACGAGCAGTACTTC
CDR3: CASSQDARSYEQYF

D: TRBD2
V: TRBV5-5
J: TRBJ2-7
length: 13
size: once
DNA: TGTGCCAGCGGCTCCGGGGGGGCATACGAGCAGTACTTC
CDR3: CASGSGGAYEQYF

D: .
V: TRBV3-1/TRBV3-2
J: TRBJ1-1
length: 16
size: once
DNA: TGTGCCAGCAGCCAAGGGGCAGGTAGTTCCCGAAGGGAAGCTTTCTTT
CDR3: CASSQGAGSSRREAFF

D: .
V: TRBV28
J: TRBJ1-2
length: 14
size: .
DNA: TGTGCCAGCAGTCCCGGGTCAACGAGCGATGGCTACACCTTC
CDR3: CASSPGSTSDGYTF

D: .
V: TRBV5-6
J: TRBJ1-4
length: 12
size: .
DNA: TGTGCCAGCAGCAGAAAAAGGGAAAAACTGTTTTTT
CDR3: CASSRKREKLFF

D: TRBD2
V: TRBV3-1/TRBV3-2
J: TRBJ2-7
length: 16
size: .
DNA: TGTGCCAGCAGCGCGGGACTAGCGGGGCCCTTTACCGAGCAGTACTTC
CDR3: CASSAGLAGPFTEQYF

D: TRBD1
V: TRBV3-1/TRBV3-2
J: TRBJ1-2
length: 17
size: .
DNA: TGTGCCAGCAGCCCCCCGAGGGGGCAGGGTCCTAACTATGGCTACACCTTC
CDR3: CASSPPRGQGPNYGYTF

D: .
V: TRBV16
J: TRBJ2-5
length: 13
size: .
DNA: TGTGCCAGCAGCCAGTCGGGGCAAGAGACCCAGTACTTC
CDR3: CASSQSGQETQYF

D: .
V: TRBV28
J: TRBJ2-2
length: 16
size: .
DNA: TGTGCCAGCAGTTTCAGTAGGGGGGGCAGGGCCGGGGAGCTGTTTTTT
CDR3: CASSFSRGGRAGELFF

D: .
V: TRBV3-1/TRBV3-2
J: TRBJ1-6
length: 14
size: .
DNA: TGTGCCAGCAGCCAAGTGGGACAAAAGGAAGCCCTCCACTTT
CDR3: CASSQVGQKEALHF

D: .
V: TRBV27
J: TRBJ2-7
length: 14
size: .
DNA: TGTGCCAGCAGCCCCGGACTGGGGCCCTACGAGCAGTACTTC
CDR3: CASSPGLGPYEQYF

D: .
V: TRBV10-3
J: TRBJ1-2
length: 13
size: .
DNA: TGTGCCTTCTCAGGGTGGAATGGCTATGGCTACACCTTC
CDR3: CAFSGWNGYGYTF